Detailed here is one T cell receptor beta chain. Antigen: not known. These data come from a study of glioma-infiltrating T cells. Study results and caveats: Gliomas, especially low-grade, showed above-expected tissue-blood divergence; non-neoplastic patients showed below. Tissue and blood shared very few CDR3 sequences.

The CDR3 covers 12 residues. Germline CDR1 and CDR2: MNHNS and SASEGT. The germline V and J ends were trimmed by 8 bases and 3 bases, with 10 bases remaining between them. Using RNA template, CDR3s of TCR alpha and beta were amplified with iRepertoire arm-PCR. For one-step reverse transcription and amplification, about 85-400 ng of tissue mRNA or PBMC total RNA was used. TCRdb reanalysed the multiplex PCR reads using MiXCR and keeps one entry per CDR3 protein. In the table there are several thousand distinct CDR3 sequences, 35% to 50% of which are singletons. This TCR was recovered from a human donor with low-grade glioma or glioblastoma, undergoing nonglioma brain surgery, or in good health (not recorded which). The sample consisted of glioma tissue, nonneoplastic brain tissue, or PBMCs (not recorded which). This rearrangement joins TRBV6-1 to TRBJ1-2; possible D gene TRBD1, 6 bases. DNA of the CDR3: TGTGCCAGCGAACAGGGTGACTATGGCTACACCTTC. Translating it yields CASEQGDYGYTF.